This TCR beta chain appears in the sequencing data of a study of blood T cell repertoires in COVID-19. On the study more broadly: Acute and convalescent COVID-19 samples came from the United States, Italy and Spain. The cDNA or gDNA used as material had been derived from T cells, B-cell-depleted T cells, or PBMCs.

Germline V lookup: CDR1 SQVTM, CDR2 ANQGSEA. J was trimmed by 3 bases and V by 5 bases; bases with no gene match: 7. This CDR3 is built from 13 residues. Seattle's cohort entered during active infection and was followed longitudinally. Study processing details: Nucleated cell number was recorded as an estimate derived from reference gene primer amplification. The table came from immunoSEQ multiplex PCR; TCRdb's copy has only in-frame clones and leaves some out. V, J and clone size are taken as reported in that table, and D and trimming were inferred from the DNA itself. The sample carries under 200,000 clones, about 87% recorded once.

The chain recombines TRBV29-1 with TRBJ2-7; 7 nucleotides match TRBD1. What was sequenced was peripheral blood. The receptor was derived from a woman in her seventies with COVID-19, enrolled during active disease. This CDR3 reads CSVYGDRHYEQYF. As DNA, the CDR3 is TGCAGCGTTTACGGGGACAGACACTACGAGCAGTACTTC.